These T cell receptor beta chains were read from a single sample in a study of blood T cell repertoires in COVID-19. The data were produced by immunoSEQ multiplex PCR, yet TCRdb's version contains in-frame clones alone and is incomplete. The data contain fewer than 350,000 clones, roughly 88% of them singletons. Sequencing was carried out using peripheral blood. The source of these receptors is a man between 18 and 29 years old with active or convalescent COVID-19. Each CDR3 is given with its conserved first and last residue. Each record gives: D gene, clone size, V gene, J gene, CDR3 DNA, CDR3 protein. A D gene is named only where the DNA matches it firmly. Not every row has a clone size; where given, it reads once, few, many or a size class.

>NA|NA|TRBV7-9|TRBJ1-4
TGTGCCAGCAGCTCGACAGCCCTCCCTGAAAAACTGTTTTTT
CASSSTALPEKLFF
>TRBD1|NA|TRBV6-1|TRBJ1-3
TGTGCCAGCAGTGGTTTCGGGACAGTGGGGCTTTTTGGTGGAAACACCATATATTTT
CASSGFGTVGLFGGNTIYF
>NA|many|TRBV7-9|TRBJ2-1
TGTGCCAGCAGCTTAAGGAGCTCCTACAATGAGCAGTTCTTC
CASSLRSSYNEQFF
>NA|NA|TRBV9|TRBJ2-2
TGTGCCAGCAGCGGCACAGGGACCACCGGGGAGCTGTTTTTT
CASSGTGTTGELFF
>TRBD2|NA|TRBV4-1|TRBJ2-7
TGCGCCAGCAGCCGAGGACTAGCGGGGGTTACAATCTACGAGCAGTACTTC
CASSRGLAGVTIYEQYF
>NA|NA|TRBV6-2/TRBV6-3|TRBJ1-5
TGTGCCAGCAGCCTGACTGAAAATCAGCCCCAGCATTTT
CASSLTENQPQHF
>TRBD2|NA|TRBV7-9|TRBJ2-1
TGTGCCAGCCAGAAACCACTAGCGCTGGACCGGAATGAGCAGTTCTTC
CASQKPLALDRNEQFF
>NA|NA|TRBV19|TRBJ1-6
TGTGCCAGTAGTATATGGCGGGGGGGGACGAAAGGTGGTTCACCCCTCCACTTT
CASSIWRGGTKGGSPLHF
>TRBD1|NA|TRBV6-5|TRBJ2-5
TGTGCCAGCCGAGGACAGGGGGCGACTTTCGAGACCCAGTACTTC
CASRGQGATFETQYF
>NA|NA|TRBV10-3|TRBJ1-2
TGTGCCATCAGTGGGCGGACTGGATCTAACTATGGCTACACCTTC
CAISGRTGSNYGYTF
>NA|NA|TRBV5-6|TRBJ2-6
TGTGCCAGCAGCGGAATCAGGGGGGCCGGGGCCAACGTCCTGACTTTC
CASSGIRGAGANVLTF
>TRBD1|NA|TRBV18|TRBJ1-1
TGTGCCAGCTCACCCACGGGACAGGGGGCGGGAGCTTTCTTT
CASSPTGQGAGAFF
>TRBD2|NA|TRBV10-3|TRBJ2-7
TGTGCCATCAGTGCGGGGGGCTACGAGCAGTACTTC
CAISAGGYEQYF
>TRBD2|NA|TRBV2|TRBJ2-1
TGTGCCAGCAGTGAGGGGACTAGCGGGGACTACAATGAGCAGTTCTTC
CASSEGTSGDYNEQFF
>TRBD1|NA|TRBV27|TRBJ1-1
TGTGCCAGCAGTTTCCAACAGGGGACGGGCACTGAAGCTTTCTTT
CASSFQQGTGTEAFF
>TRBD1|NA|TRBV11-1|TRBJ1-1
TGTGCCAGCAGCCCGGACAGGGGGCATGCTGAAGCTTTCTTT
CASSPDRGHAEAFF
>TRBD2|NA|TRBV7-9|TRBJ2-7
TGTGCCAGCACCTCGGGGGGTCCCTACGAGCAGTACTTC
CASTSGGPYEQYF
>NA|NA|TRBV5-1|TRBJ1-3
TGCGCCAGCAGCCCGGGAGGTGTCTCTGGAAACACCATATATTTT
CASSPGGVSGNTIYF
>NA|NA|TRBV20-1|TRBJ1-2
TGCAGTGCAGAGGAAAACTATGGCTACACCTTC
CSAEENYGYTF
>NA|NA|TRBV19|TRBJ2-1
TGTGCCAGTGCCATGAGCTCCTACAATGAGCAGTTCTTC
CASAMSSYNEQFF
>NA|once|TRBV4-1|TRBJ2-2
TGCGCCAGCAGCCAGCGACAGCCGAACACCGGGGAGCTGTTTTTT
CASSQRQPNTGELFF
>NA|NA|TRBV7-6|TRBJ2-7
TGTGCCAGCAGCTCCGCATCAGGGGTCTACTACGAGCAGTACTTC
CASSSASGVYYEQYF
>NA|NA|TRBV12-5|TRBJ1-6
TGTGCTAGTGGCCCCGGGACTCATTCACCCCTCCACTTT
CASGPGTHSPLHF
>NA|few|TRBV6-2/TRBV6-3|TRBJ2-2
TGTGCCAGCAGTTACTTGGCTAGCTCCGGGGAGCTGTTTTTT
CASSYLASSGELFF
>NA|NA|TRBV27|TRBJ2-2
TGTGCCAGCAAATCGAGGCTCACCGGTGCCACCGGGGAGCTGTTTTTT
CASKSRLTGATGELFF
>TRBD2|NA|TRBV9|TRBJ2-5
TGTGCCAGCAGCGCGAGCGGGGTCCTTCAAGAGACCCAGTACTTC
CASSASGVLQETQYF
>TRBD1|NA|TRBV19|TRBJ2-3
TGTGCCAGTAGTCTGAGGACAGGGACCACAGATACGCAGTATTTT
CASSLRTGTTDTQYF
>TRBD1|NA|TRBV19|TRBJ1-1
TGTGCCAGTAGTAAATGGGACAGGGGGCGAGACACTGAAGCTTTCTTT
CASSKWDRGRDTEAFF
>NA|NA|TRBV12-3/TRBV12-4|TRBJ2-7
TGTGCCAGCACCCGGTCAGGCTACGAGCAGTACTTC
CASTRSGYEQYF
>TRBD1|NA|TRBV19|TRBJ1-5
TGTGCCAGTGGATATGGGACAGGGGCTTTTCAGCCCCAGCATTTT
CASGYGTGAFQPQHF
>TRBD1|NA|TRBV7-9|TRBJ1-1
TGTGCCAGCAGCTTTGCGGGACAGCCTGAAGCTTTCTTT
CASSFAGQPEAFF
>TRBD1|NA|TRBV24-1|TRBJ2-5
TGTGCCACCAGTGAAGGGACAGGAGGTCAAGAGACCCAGTACTTC
CATSEGTGGQETQYF
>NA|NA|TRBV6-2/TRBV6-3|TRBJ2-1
TGTGCCAGCAGTACCGGGACTCAAGAGCAGTTCTTC
CASSTGTQEQFF
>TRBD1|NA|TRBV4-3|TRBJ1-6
TGCGCCAGCAGCCAAGATATGACAGGGGAAGGAGCCTATAATTCACCCCTCCACTTT
CASSQDMTGEGAYNSPLHF
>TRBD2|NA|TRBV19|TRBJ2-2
TGTGCCAGTAGTGGCCCTAGCGGGGGCTCGGGGGAGCTGTTTTTT
CASSGPSGGSGELFF
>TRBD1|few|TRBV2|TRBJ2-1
TGTGCCAGCAGTGAGATCCTAGTACAGGGGGCGCCTTACAATGAGCAGTTCTTC
CASSEILVQGAPYNEQFF
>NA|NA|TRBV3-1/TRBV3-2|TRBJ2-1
TGTGCCAGCAGCCAAGTCGTCCCTAGTAATGAGCAGTTCTTC
CASSQVVPSNEQFF
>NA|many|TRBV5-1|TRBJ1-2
TGCGCCAGCAGCTTGACAGCAACTAACTATGGCTACACCTTC
CASSLTATNYGYTF
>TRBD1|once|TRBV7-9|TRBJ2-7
TGTGCCAGCAGGTCGAGGGGGCTCGAGCAGTACTTC
CASRSRGLEQYF
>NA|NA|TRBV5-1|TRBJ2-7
TGCGCCAGCAGCTCGGACAACTACGAGCAGTACTTC
CASSSDNYEQYF
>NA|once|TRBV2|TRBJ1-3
TGTGCCAGCAGCAGCGAGGGTCTCCCTGGAAACACCATATATTTT
CASSSEGLPGNTIYF
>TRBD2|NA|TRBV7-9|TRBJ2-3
TGTGCCCCGGGGGGGGCGAGCACAGATACGCAGTATTTT
CAPGGASTDTQYF
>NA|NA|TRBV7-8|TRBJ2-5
TGTGCCAGCAGCCGACCTCAAGAGACCCAGTACTTC
CASSRPQETQYF
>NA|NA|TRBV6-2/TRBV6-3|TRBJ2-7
TGTGCCAGCAGTTACTCGTTGAGCTCCTACGAGCAGTACTTC
CASSYSLSSYEQYF
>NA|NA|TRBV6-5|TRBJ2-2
TGTGCCAGCAGTCGTGGGGCGACTTACACCGGGGAGCTGTTTTTT
CASSRGATYTGELFF
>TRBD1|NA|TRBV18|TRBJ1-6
TGTGCCAGCTCACCGACAGGGGGCATGTCACCCCTCCACTTT
CASSPTGGMSPLHF
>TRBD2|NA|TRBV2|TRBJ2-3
TGTGCCAGCAGTCTACTAGCGGGGGGAAACACAGATACGCAGTATTTT
CASSLLAGGNTDTQYF
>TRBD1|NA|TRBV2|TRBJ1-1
TGTGCCAGCAACTTACCGGGACAGGGGGCGGAAGCTTTCTTT
CASNLPGQGAEAFF
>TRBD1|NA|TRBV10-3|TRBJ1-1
TGTGCCATCAGTGAGTCGACAGGGCTGAACACTGAAGCTTTCTTT
CAISESTGLNTEAFF